This T cell receptor (beta chain) was identified in a study of cytomegalovirus exposure and HLA in healthy donors. CDR1 is GTSNPN, CDR2 SVGIG, per germline (reference sequence). This CDR3 spans 14 amino acids. Trimming stripped 0 bases from V and 7 bases from J, with 12 bases between. PCR used 60 Vbeta primers and 13 Jbeta primers. Method: immunoSEQ multiplex PCR; TCRdb's copy keeps in-frame clones and lacks some. Among 200,000 to 250,000 clones listed, 80% to 85% were seen once. The TCR was taken from an older woman in good health and CMV-seropositive. The chain employs TRBV30 and TRBJ1-4, with D possibly TRBD1 on 5 matching bases. The material sequenced was PBMCs. In DNA, the CDR3 is TGTGCCTGGAGTGTACAGGTATCGGGTGAAAAACTGTTTTTT. Protein product: CAWSVQVSGEKLFF.